The 32 T cell receptor beta chains presented below share a single source sample, sequenced in a study of shared clonotypes between healthy human individuals. TCRdb keeps only in-frame clones here, not all; method: immunoSEQ multiplex PCR. The top ten clones hold about 0.13% of a sample with more than 2,000,000 clones, approximately 92% of them seen once. Material: naive CD4+ T cells sorted from blood. Subset specified: CD45RA+ positively selected. All receptors derive from a man aged 18 to 29 in good health.

V is TRBV6-1 and J is TRBJ2-2, with 8 bases aligning to TRBD1. From germline, CDR1 is MNHNS and CDR2 SASEGT. This CDR3 has 17 residues. The V gene end was trimmed by 2 bases and the J gene end by 4 bases; junction bases not matched to a gene: 9. CDR3 residues: CASSEWVRQGLTGELFF. The CDR3 coding sequence is TGTGCCAGCAGTGAATGGGTGAGACAGGGGCTCACCGGGGAGCTGTTTTTT.

The gene calls are TRBV29-1 and TRBJ2-7, with unresolved D. This CDR3 is built from 15 residues. In germline, CDR1 is SQVTM, CDR2 ANQGSEA. Trimming stripped 0 bases from V and 2 bases from J, with 14 bases between. CDR3 amino acids: CSVEDPRTTPYEQYF. The CDR3 bases are TGCAGCGTTGAAGATCCCCGTACCACCCCCTACGAGCAGTACTTC.

This clone was seen only once. The V call is TRBV7-8, the J call TRBJ1-5; no definite D call. The V gene lost 1 base and the J gene lost 0 bases, with 16 bases spanning the gap. Germline V gene sequence: CDR1 SGHVS, CDR2 FQNEAQ. This CDR3 has 18 residues. The CDR3 loop reads CASSLGVRGFDSNQPQHF. Here the CDR3 DNA reads TGTGCCAGCAGCTTAGGGGTCAGAGGTTTCGATAGCAATCAGCCCCAGCATTTT.

The rearrangement links TRBV11-2 to TRBJ2-4; 8 nucleotides line up with TRBD1. After removal of 4 bases from V and 4 bases from J, the junction contained 9 bases not matched to a gene. Germline assignment: CDR1 SGHAT and CDR2 FQNNGV. This CDR3 contains 16 residues. The CDR3 bases are TGTGCCAGCAGCTCTACAGGGGGAGCTACAAAAAACATTCAGTACTTC. Translating it yields CASSSTGGATKNIQYF.

The rearrangement joins TRBV7-9 to TRBJ2-3; TRBD1 is a possible D gene (5 bases). Trimming took 3 bases from V and 6 from J, leaving 16 bases between them. From germline, CDR1 is SEHNR and CDR2 FQNEAQ (reference sequence). This CDR3 is 15 amino acids long. The CDR3 here is CASSFREILGDTQYF. CDR3 nucleotides: TGTGCCAGCAGCTTCAGGGAAATATTGGGGGATACGCAGTATTTT.

This chain uses TRBV7-9 with TRBJ2-7; possibly TRBD1 for D (5 bases). The CDR3 totals 14 residues. V was clipped by 11 bases and J by 5 bases, with 22 bases between them. Looked up from germline, CDR1 is SEHNR and CDR2 is FQNEAQ (reference sequence). This CDR3 is CAPRQGFFGHEQYF. The CDR3 DNA is TGTGCCCCCAGGCAGGGTTTTTTTGGTCACGAGCAGTACTTC. The complete variable domain, with remaining parts taken from reference TRBV7-9 and TRBJ2-7, reads DTGVSQNPRHKITKRGQNVTFRCDPISEHNRLYWYRQTLGQGPEFLTYFQNEAQLEKSRLLSDRFSAERPKGSFSTLEIQRTEQGDSAMYLCAPRQGFFGHEQYFGPGTRLTVT.

This chain links TRBV6-1 with TRBJ2-7, with TRBD2 matching 12 bases. The CDR3 is 19 residues long. J lost 0 bases, V lost 3 bases, and 12 bases had no gene match. The germline V gene encodes CDR1 MNHNS and CDR2 SASEGT. CDR3 loop: CASSETSGGIRRSSYEQYF. The CDR3 bases are TGTGCCAGCAGTGAGACTAGCGGGGGAATTCGTAGAAGCTCCTACGAGCAGTACTTC.

The chain couples TRBV30 to TRBJ1-5, with D hard to call. The CDR3 length is 16 residues. Germline assignment: CDR1 GTSNPN and CDR2 SVGIG (reference sequence). V dropped 2 bases and J dropped 6 bases, with 20 bases sitting between them. The CDR3 loop is CAWSPILGIGGQPQHF. The CDR3 DNA sequence: TGTGCCTGGAGTCCGATTCTAGGAATAGGAGGTCAGCCCCAGCATTTT.

CDR3 sequence: CASLPETQYF. The CDR3 nucleotides read TGTGCCAGCCTTCCGGAGACCCAGTACTTC. The chain has TRBV7-9 and TRBJ2-5; D unclear. The germline gives CDR1 SEHNR, CDR2 FQNEAQ (reference sequence). The V end was cut by 8 bases, the J end by 5 bases, with 6 bases between. CDR3 length: 10 amino acids.

The chain combines TRBV6-5 with TRBJ2-2; 7 positions match TRBD2. Germline lookup yields CDR1 MNHEY and CDR2 SVGAGI. V shed 10 bases, J shed 5 bases, and the junction held 10 bases outside the gene matches. This CDR3 is 14 amino acids long. The chain's CDR3 is CATSISGGTGELFF. DNA for the CDR3: TGTGCCACCTCAATCTCCGGGGGGACCGGGGAGCTGTTTTTT.

V and J are TRBV9 and TRBJ2-1; D perhaps matches TRBD2 (6 bases). Trimming took off 0 bases at V and 9 bases at J, with 10 bases between the two ends. This CDR3 comprises 13 residues. In germline, CDR1 is SGDLS, CDR2 YYNGEE. The CDR3 region has the DNA TGTGCCAGCAGCGTAGGCGGGGTTACTGAGCAGTTCTTC. Amino acids: CASSVGGVTEQFF.

This clone was seen a single time. The rearrangement joins TRBV30 to TRBJ1-3; the match to TRBD1 covers 9 bases. With 3 bases clipped from V and 0 bases from J, the junction kept 12 bases outside the gene matches. CDR1 and CDR2 from the germline V gene are GTSNPN and SVGIG (reference sequence). The CDR3 is 18 amino acids. For the CDR3, the DNA is TGTGCCTGGAGCTATCCCTGGACAGGGGAGAGCTCTGGAAACACCATATATTTT. Translating it yields CAWSYPWTGESSGNTIYF.

CDR3 sequence: CASSLDPGQGAPGAFF. CDR3 nucleotides: TGCGCCAGCAGCTTGGATCCGGGACAGGGGGCGCCTGGGGCTTTCTTT. The chain recombines TRBV5-1 with TRBJ1-1; 12 bases fit TRBD1. CDR3 length: 16 amino acids. Germline CDR1 and CDR2: SGHRS and YFSETQ. V gave up 0 bases and J gave up 11 bases; unmatched junction bases: 11.

The J gene is TRBJ2-1, the V gene TRBV5-1; 8 positions agree with TRBD2. Trimming took 1 base from V and 5 from J; bases not matched to a gene: 8. This CDR3 has 16 residues. From germline, CDR1 is SGHRS and CDR2 YFSETQ. Here the CDR3 reads CASSLSAGGLNNEQFF. CDR3 coding DNA: TGCGCCAGCAGCTTGTCTGCGGGAGGATTGAACAATGAGCAGTTCTTC.

CDR3 sequence reads: CASSLDNSGANVLTF. CDR3 bases: TGTGCCAGCAGCCTCGACAACTCTGGGGCCAACGTCCTGACTTTC. V and J are TRBV6-5 and TRBJ2-6; D unclear. The V end lost 6 bases, the J end lost 0 bases, and 9 bases lay between the germline ends. The V gene's germline CDR1 is MNHEY and CDR2 SVGAGI. The CDR3 runs to 15 residues.

V and J are TRBV7-2 and TRBJ2-7; tentatively, D is TRBD2 (6 bases). Germline CDR1 is SGHTA and CDR2 is FQGNSA. Trimming took off 3 bases at V and 7 bases at J, with 13 bases between the two ends. The CDR3 runs to 13 residues. The CDR3 DNA reads as TGTGCCAGCAGCTTCCGGGGACTTAGGGAGCAGTACTTC. Protein product: CASSFRGLREQYF.

This chain links TRBV6-1 with TRBJ1-4; 7 bases match TRBD1. Per germline, CDR1 MNHNS and CDR2 SASEGT. J gave up 8 bases and V 1 base, and 7 bases lay outside the gene matches. CDR3 length: 15 amino acids. Written as DNA, the CDR3 is TGTGCCAGCAGTGAAGTACAGGGGCCAGGGGAAAAACTGTTTTTT. It yields the protein CASSEVQGPGEKLFF.

The rearrangement uses TRBV5-6 and TRBJ2-6; 9 bases are shared with TRBD1. The CDR3 has 18 amino acids. Germline-derived CDR1 and CDR2 are SGHDT and YYEEEE. Trimming took 0 bases from V and 2 from J; bases not matched to a gene: 6. The CDR3 DNA follows: TGTGCCAGCAGCTTGGTGGGGACAGGGACGCCTGGGGCCAACGTCCTGACTTTC. This translates into CASSLVGTGTPGANVLTF.

The genes are TRBV6-5 and TRBJ2-3; tentatively, D is TRBD2 (7 bases). The ends were cut back, 7 bases at V and 9 bases at J, with 11 bases in the middle. This CDR3 has 11 amino acids. Germline V lookup: CDR1 MNHEY, CDR2 SVGAGI. CDR3 nucleotide sequence: TGTGCCAGCAACTGGGGGGGCACGCAGTATTTT. Translated, it gives CASNWGGTQYF.

The gene calls are TRBV5-1 and TRBJ2-7, with no clear D. Trimming took off 0 bases at V and 4 bases at J, with 14 bases between the two ends. The germline gives CDR1 SGHRS, CDR2 YFSETQ. The CDR3 spans 15 residues. CDR3 sequence (DNA): TGCGCCAGCAGCTTGGCCGGTCCGGCGCATTACGAGCAGTACTTC. Protein: CASSLAGPAHYEQYF.

The rearrangement uses TRBV5-4 and TRBJ1-2; D might be TRBD1 (5 bases). CDR3 length: 13 amino acids. Trimming removed 2 bases from V and 7 bases from J, with 12 bases in between. The germline gives CDR1 SGHNT, CDR2 YYREEE (reference sequence). CDR3 in amino acids: CASSFSGAPGYTF. As DNA, the CDR3 is TGTGCCAGCAGCTTTTCCGGGGCTCCTGGCTACACCTTC.

The CDR3, as DNA: TGTGCCAGCAGTCGGGCGGAACTGTACGAGCAGTACTTC. Encoded protein: CASSRAELYEQYF. The rearrangement joins TRBV6-5 to TRBJ2-7; D unclear. The germline V gene encodes CDR1 MNHEY and CDR2 SVGAGI. The V end lost 5 bases, the J end lost 4 bases, and 12 bases lay between the germline ends. This CDR3 spans 13 amino acids.

This clone was counted between two and nine times. The CDR3 protein is CAITSTNTGELFF. CDR3 coding DNA: TGTGCCATCACTAGCACCAACACCGGGGAGCTGTTTTTT. The gene calls are TRBV10-3 and TRBJ2-2; D is perhaps TRBD2 (5 bases). This CDR3 spans 13 amino acids. Trimming shortened V by 7 bases and J by 2 bases, and 8 bases separated the two germline ends. Germline CDR1 reads ENHRY; CDR2 reads SYGVKD.

Note on this clone: Other DNA sequences from this sample encode an identical CDR3 as well. The gene calls are TRBV5-1 and TRBJ1-5; D is perhaps TRBD1 (5 bases). Germline V gives CDR1 SGHRS, CDR2 YFSETQ. CDR3 length equals 14 residues. Trimming stripped 4 bases from V and 4 bases from J, with 12 bases between. CDR3 sequence: CASSPGTVNQPQHF. The CDR3 DNA is TGCGCCAGCAGCCCTGGGACGGTTAATCAGCCCCAGCATTTT.

CDR3 loop: CASSLEVSPKQYF. The CDR3 DNA sequence: TGTGCCAGCAGCTTAGAGGTTTCCCCCAAGCAGTACTTC. V gene TRBV13 combines with J gene TRBJ2-7; no firm D call. The germline gives CDR1 PRHDT, CDR2 FYEKMQ (reference sequence). The CDR3 sequence is 13 residues long. Between the trimmed V and J ends, which lost 1 base and 8 bases, there was a span of 12 bases.

The chain combines TRBV5-1 with TRBJ1-1, with D perhaps matching TRBD1 (5 bases). Germline lookup yields CDR1 SGHRS and CDR2 YFSETQ. V gave up 3 bases and J gave up 2 bases, with 11 bases separating them. CDR3 length: 14 residues. The CDR3 coding sequence is TGCGCCAGCAGCTCCACAGGAACTAACACTGAAGCTTTCTTT. Its translation: CASSSTGTNTEAFF.

The chain combines TRBV2 with TRBJ2-3; the D is unclear. The CDR3 consists of 12 residues. Germline loops: CDR1 SNHLY, CDR2 FYNNEI. Trimming cost V 3 bases and J 7 bases, with 8 bases left between them. CDR3 coding DNA: TGTGCCAGCAGTGATCGCGGTTATACGCAGTATTTT. It is translated as CASSDRGYTQYF.

The V and J genes are TRBV25-1 and TRBJ1-3; weak D call: TRBD1 (5 bases). CDR1 is MGHDK, CDR2 SYGVNS, per germline. The CDR3 spans 14 residues. V shed 1 base and J shed 2 bases, with 6 bases lying between them. For the CDR3, the DNA is TGTGCCAGCAGTGAATGGGGGGCTGGAAACACCATATATTTT. It yields the protein CASSEWGAGNTIYF.

The chain uses TRBV9 and TRBJ2-7; the D gene is possibly TRBD1 (6 bases). The CDR3 has 14 residues. Germline CDR1 and CDR2: SGDLS and YYNGEE. V was pared by 2 bases and J by 3 bases, with 12 bases between. The CDR3 sequence is CASSVSQTGYEQYF. CDR3 coding DNA: TGTGCCAGCAGCGTTTCACAGACAGGCTACGAGCAGTACTTC.

The genes are TRBV6-1 and TRBJ1-2, with 7 bases identical to TRBD1. With V trimmed by 8 bases and J by 6 bases, 12 bases remained unmatched. Germline CDR1 MNHNS, CDR2 SASEGT. This CDR3 has 14 residues. The CDR3 sequence is CASGKTGTADGYTF. CDR3 DNA: TGTGCCAGCGGCAAAACCGGGACAGCGGATGGCTACACCTTC.

The rearrangement links TRBV4-1 to TRBJ1-6, with D possibly being TRBD1 (5 bases). V lost 4 bases, J lost 2 bases, and 12 bases lay in between. The CDR3 has 16 residues. Germline CDR1 and CDR2: MGHRA and YSYEKL. In DNA form, the CDR3 reads TGCGCCAGCAGCCGGGCTCCGGGGGCCTATAATTCACCCCTCCACTTT. Encoded protein: CASSRAPGAYNSPLHF.

V is TRBV7-2 and J is TRBJ2-7; TRBD1 matches 8 bases. The V gene end was trimmed by 3 bases and the J gene end by 1 base; junction bases not matched to a gene: 5. The CDR3 has 15 amino acids. Germline CDR1 SGHTA, CDR2 FQGNSA. The DNA of the CDR3 is TGTGCCAGCAGCTTTACGACAGGGGCGTCCTACGAGCAGTACTTC. Amino acid sequence: CASSFTTGASYEQYF.